In this sample, the clone carrying this T cell receptor beta chain turned up many times. Its antigen is unknown. The data stem from a study of breast tumors, draining lymph nodes, adjacent tissues. The ends lost 4 bases at V and 7 bases at J; junction bases unmatched: 5. CDR3 size: 14 residues. Germline CDR1 reads LNHDA; CDR2 reads SQIVND (reference sequence). Breast cancer patients provided tissue from their axillary draining lymph nodes. Findings of the study overall: Tumor TCR diversity was below lymph nodes but above nontumor tissue. Compared with basal-like, luminal-like tumors shared significantly more repertoire with nontumor tissue.

MiXCR, run by TCRdb on the multiplex PCR reads, gives a single entry per CDR3 protein. The repertoire holds about 140,000 distinct CDR3 sequences, with 30% to 35% as singletons. This TCR was recovered from a female donor with breast cancer. Some clones in this sample may be carry-over from other donors' samples. Sequenced input: axillary lymph node tissue. The rearrangement uses TRBV19 and TRBJ1-5, with 9 bases identical to TRBD1. The CDR3 is CASSRDRAGQPQHF. Written as DNA, the CDR3 is TGTGCCAGTAGTAGGGACAGGGCGGGACAGCCCCAGCATTTT.